In its sample, the clone carrying this TCR beta chain was seen a few times. Antigen specificity is unknown. These data belong to a study of beta chain features in type 1 diabetes. Sequenced material consisted of expressed TCRB transcripts (all of the isolated RNA was reverse transcribed). Measured with immunoSEQ multiplex PCR; TCRdb has only the in-frame clones, and not every one. The sample yields nearly 350,000 clones, 6.5% to 10% seen once. General observations from the study: A greater similarity of naive, central memory and Treg TCRB repertoires was seen among patients than among healthy donors.

Blood was drawn once from each donor into heparinised tubes. The draws averaged roughly 120 mL. Isolation of CD4+ naive, central memory, regulatory and stem cell-like memory cells was achieved by sorting via CD45RO/CCR7/CD25/CD127/CD95/CD27. The CDR3 is 13 residues long. The trim removed 8 bases at V and 4 bases at J, leaving 4 bases unmatched. Germline assignment: CDR1 SGHTA and CDR2 FQGTGA. This receptor was identified in a woman between 18 and 29 years old in good health. This chain joins TRBV7-3 and TRBJ2-3; 9 positions agree with TRBD1. Sequencing used central memory CD4+ T cells from blood. Here the CDR3 DNA reads TGTGCCAGCGCACAGGGGGCCCCAGATACGCAGTATTTT. Amino acids: CASAQGAPDTQYF.